This record covers a single T cell receptor (beta chain). This sample is drawn from a study of blood T cell repertoires in COVID-19. Sequencing was performed with immunoSEQ multiplex PCR; in TCRdb, only in-frame clones are kept and a portion is missing. The sample includes 300,000 to 400,000 clones, over 85% of them seen just once. J gave up 9 bases and V 0 bases, and 7 bases lay outside the gene matches. Germline CDR1 GTSNPN, CDR2 SVGIG (reference sequence). The CDR3 consists of 15 residues. The sequenced material came from PBMCs or T cells enriched from blood (not recorded which). This receptor was taken from a man aged 60 to 69 who had recovered from COVID-19. The rearrangement uses TRBV30 and TRBJ1-4; 10 bases align to TRBD1. Written as DNA, the CDR3 is TGTGCCTGGAGTGTACTAGGGACAGGGGCGAAAAAACTGTTTTTT. Amino acid sequence: CAWSVLGTGAKKLFF.